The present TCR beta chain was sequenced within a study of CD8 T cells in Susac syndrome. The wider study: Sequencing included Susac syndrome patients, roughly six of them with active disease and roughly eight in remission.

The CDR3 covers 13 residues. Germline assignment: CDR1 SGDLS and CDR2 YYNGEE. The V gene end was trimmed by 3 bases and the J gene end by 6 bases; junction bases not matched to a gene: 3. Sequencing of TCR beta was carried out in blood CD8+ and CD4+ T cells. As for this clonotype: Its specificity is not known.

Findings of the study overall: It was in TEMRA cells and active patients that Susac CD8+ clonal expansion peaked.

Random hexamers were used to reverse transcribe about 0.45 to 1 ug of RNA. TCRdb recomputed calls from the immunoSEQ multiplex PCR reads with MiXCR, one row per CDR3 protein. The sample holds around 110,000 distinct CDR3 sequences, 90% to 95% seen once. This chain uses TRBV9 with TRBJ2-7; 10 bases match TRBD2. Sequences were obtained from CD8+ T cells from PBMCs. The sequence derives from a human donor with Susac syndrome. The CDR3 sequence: CASSGTSGGEQYF. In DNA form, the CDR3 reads TGTGCCAGCAGCGGGACTAGCGGTGGCGAGCAGTACTTC.